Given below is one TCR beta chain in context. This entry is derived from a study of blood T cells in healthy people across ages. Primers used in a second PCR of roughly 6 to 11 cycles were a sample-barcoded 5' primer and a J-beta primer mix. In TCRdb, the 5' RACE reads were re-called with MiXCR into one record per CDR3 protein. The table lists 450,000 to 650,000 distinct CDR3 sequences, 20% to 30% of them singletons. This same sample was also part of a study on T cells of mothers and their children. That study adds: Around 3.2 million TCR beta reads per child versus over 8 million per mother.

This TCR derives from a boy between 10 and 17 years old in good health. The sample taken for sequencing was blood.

The CDR3 reads CASSKRGGQGAGGYTF. The CDR3 region has the DNA TGTGCCAGCAGCAAACGGGGGGGACAGGGGGCAGGAGGCTACACCTTC. The V call is TRBV21-1, the J call TRBJ1-2; TRBD1, the table's D call, was not compared with the DNA. TRBV21-1 is noted as a pseudogene. The CDR3 contains 16 residues.